Below are 18 T cell receptor beta chains sequenced from a single sample in a study of shared clonotypes between healthy human individuals (dated by TCRdb to the early 2020s). The library was produced with the immunoSEQ multiplex PCR assay. In its TCRdb copy, this immuneACCESS table keeps in-frame sequences only and misses some clones. Where compared with another copy, unresolved V genes explain less than half of these, and the others have no known cause. The sample contains millions of clones, approximately 94% of them found a single time. Of the sample, 0.11% to 0.15% falls within the top ten clones. The sequenced sample was naive CD4+ T cells sorted from blood. The cell subset or site label here, explained by the study, means: CD45RA+ positively selected. These receptors all stem from a man aged 18 to 30 in good health.

This clone occurred once. The CDR3 sequence is CASSRLADYNEQFF. The CDR3 DNA reads as TGTGCCAGCAGCCGACTAGCGGACTACAATGAGCAGTTCTTC. V usage is TRBV14 and J usage is TRBJ2-1, with TRBD2 matching over 9 bases. CDR1 is SGHDN and CDR2 is FVKESK in the germline V gene. Trimming cost V 4 bases and J 3 bases; bases outside gene matches: 1. This CDR3 spans 14 amino acids.

This chain connects TRBV30 to TRBJ1-5; D not resolved. Trimming took off 1 base at V and 9 bases at J, with 10 bases between the two ends. The CDR3 totals 12 residues. CDR1 GTSNPN and CDR2 SVGIG come from the germline V gene (reference sequence). The chain's CDR3 is CAWSGGAGPQHF. The CDR3 coding sequence is TGTGCCTGGAGTGGTGGCGCGGGGCCCCAGCATTTT.

The gene calls are TRBV28 and TRBJ1-4, with D unclear. V was cut by 1 base and J by 4 bases, with 19 bases left in between. CDR3 size: 18 residues. Per the germline V gene, CDR1 is MDHEN and CDR2 is SYDVKM. Here the CDR3 reads CASSLSAVWEEYNEKLFF. CDR3 coding DNA: TGTGCCAGCAGTTTATCGGCCGTCTGGGAGGAGTATAATGAAAAACTGTTTTTT.

The rearrangement joins TRBV7-9 to TRBJ2-1; TRBD1 might be the D (5 bases). Germline-derived CDR1 and CDR2 are SEHNR and FQNEAQ (reference sequence). Trimming shortened V by 3 bases and J by 10 bases, and 13 bases separated the two germline ends. The CDR3 has 13 amino acids. The DNA of the CDR3 is TGTGCCAGCAGCTTCTCTGTGGCAGGGGAGCAGTTCTTC. Its translation is CASSFSVAGEQFF.

V is TRBV23-1 and J is TRBJ2-4; D may be TRBD1 or TRBD2 (6 bases each). TRBV23-1 is given ORF status, its function remaining uncertain. Trimming took 4 bases from V and 0 from J, leaving 16 bases between them. The CDR3 extends over 17 amino acids. CDR3 amino acids: CASSRRTGREAKNIQYF. The CDR3 DNA reads as TGCGCCAGCAGTCGGCGAACAGGGCGGGAAGCCAAAAACATTCAGTACTTC.

This chain connects TRBV2 to TRBJ2-2, with D possibly TRBD1 on 6 matching bases. Germline loops: CDR1 SNHLY, CDR2 FYNNEI. V lost 4 bases to trimming and J lost 0 bases, with 9 bases between them. The CDR3 contains 15 residues. CDR3 sequence (DNA): TGTGCCAGCAGTGGGGCAGGGGCGAACACCGGGGAGCTGTTTTTT. It specifies CASSGAGANTGELFF.

The chain recombines TRBV9 with TRBJ2-2; 10 bases are a match to TRBD2. The ends lost 3 bases at V and 7 bases at J; junction bases unmatched: 12. In germline, CDR1 is SGDLS, CDR2 YYNGEE. This CDR3 comprises 17 residues. The CDR3 DNA follows: TGTGCCAGCAGCGGTACTCTAGCGGGAGTAGGGATCGGGGAGCTGTTTTTT. Its protein is CASSGTLAGVGIGELFF.

V and J are TRBV6-5 and TRBJ1-1, with D perhaps TRBD1 (5 bases). The V and J ends lost 8 bases and 10 bases respectively, with 17 bases between them. CDR1 and CDR2 from the germline V gene are MNHEY and SVGAGI. CDR3 length: 12 amino acids. This CDR3 is CASEGFSSGAFF. The CDR3 DNA reads TGTGCCAGCGAGGGGTTCTCCTCTGGAGCTTTCTTT.

The chain recombines TRBV11-3 with TRBJ1-1; 9 bases are a match to TRBD1. CDR3 length: 17 amino acids. Trimming at V came to 5 bases and at J to 4 bases, leaving 14 bases not matched to a gene. Germline-derived CDR1 and CDR2 are SGHNT and YENEEA. This chain's CDR3 is CASSPSGTDRGGTEAFF. The CDR3 nucleotides read TGTGCCAGCAGCCCTAGTGGGACGGACAGGGGTGGCACTGAAGCTTTCTTT.

In regard to this clone: This may be a read error, as it is one base from a much larger clone. This specimen includes other DNA sequences encoding the same CDR3. The chain carries TRBV7-9 and TRBJ2-7; D not resolved. This CDR3 spans 12 amino acids. The V and J ends lost 5 bases and 0 bases respectively, with 5 bases between them. Germline CDR1 is SEHNR and CDR2 is FQNEAQ (reference sequence). CDR3 in amino acids: CASSPSSYEQYF. Here the CDR3 DNA reads TGTGCCAGCAGCCCAAGCTCCTACGAGCAGTACTTC.

V usage is TRBV10-3 and J usage is TRBJ2-7, with D tentatively TRBD1 (5 bases). With 5 bases removed from V and 5 bases from J, the gap between germline ends came to 19 bases. The CDR3 loop spans 15 amino acids. Per the germline V gene, CDR1 is ENHRY and CDR2 is SYGVKD. CDR3 residues: CAISSGSSLRDEQYF. In DNA, the CDR3 is TGTGCCATCAGTTCAGGGTCCTCCCTTAGGGACGAGCAGTACTTC.

The genes are TRBV10-3 and TRBJ2-5; D is tentatively TRBD1 or TRBD2 (6 bases each). The DNA end is a closer match to TRBJ2-7, so the J assignment may be wrong. The CDR3 is made up of 13 amino acids. Germline CDR1 is ENHRY and CDR2 is SYGVKD. The CDR3 protein is CASHRGVPYEQYF. The CDR3 DNA reads as TGTGCCTCCCATAGGGGGGTACCCTACGAGCAGTACTTC.

Regarding this clone: One end of the junction fails to match germline, which may point to a read error. The rearrangement joins TRBV15 to TRBJ2-5; 12 positions match TRBD1. The germline V gene has CDR1 LNHNV and CDR2 YYDKDF (reference sequence). This CDR3 spans 14 amino acids. DNA of the CDR3: TGTGCCACCAGCGACTGGGACAGGGGGCTACGCCAGGACTTC. This codes for CATSDWDRGLRQDF.

The chain joins TRBV5-6 to TRBJ1-1; the match to TRBD1 covers 9 bases. CDR3 length equals 15 residues. The V segment lost 4 bases and the J segment 1 base; nucleotides outside the gene matches: 5. In germline, CDR1 is SGHDT, CDR2 YYEEEE. The CDR3 spells CASSTQDRGNTEAFF. Here the CDR3 DNA reads TGTGCCAGCAGCACCCAGGACAGGGGGAACACTGAAGCTTTCTTT. Looking up the rest from reference TRBV5-6 and TRBJ1-1 gives the full variable domain: DAGVTQSPTHLIKTRGQQVTLRCSPKSGHDTVSWYQQALGQGPQFIFQYYEEEERQRGNFPDRFSGHQFPNYSSELNVNALLLGDSALYLCASSTQDRGNTEAFFGQGTRLTVV.

This clone has a single count. The chain joins TRBV5-1 to TRBJ2-2; 9 bases map to TRBD1. The CDR3 contains 14 residues. V dropped 6 bases and J dropped 4; count of bases not matched to a gene: 4. Per germline, CDR1 SGHRS and CDR2 YFSETQ. The CDR3 loop is CASTQGAATGELFF. The CDR3, as DNA: TGCGCCAGCACACAGGGGGCGGCCACCGGGGAGCTGTTTTTT.

The V call is TRBV7-3, the J call TRBJ2-5; D is ambiguous. Germline-derived CDR1 and CDR2 are SGHTA and FQGTGA. The CDR3 is made up of 12 amino acids. The V and J ends lost 5 bases and 4 bases respectively, with 8 bases between them. The CDR3 region has the DNA TGTGCCAGCAGCCCTCTCCGAGAGACCCAGTACTTC. Its translation is CASSPLRETQYF.

The chain uses TRBV5-4 and TRBJ2-7, with D possibly TRBD1 on 9 matching bases. CDR1 is SGHNT, CDR2 YYREEE, per germline (reference sequence). Trimming pared 2 bases from V and 6 bases from J, leaving 18 bases between. CDR3 length: 15 residues. CDR3 in DNA: TGTGCCAGCAGCTTCGGGGGGGGACAGGGTCGCGAGCAGTACTTC. Its protein is CASSFGGGQGREQYF.

V usage is TRBV7-3 and J usage is TRBJ1-6, with TRBD1 matching 8 bases. The trim removed 5 bases at V and 12 bases at J, leaving 6 bases unmatched. This CDR3 contains 13 residues. Per germline, CDR1 SGHTA and CDR2 FQGTGA. Here the CDR3 reads CASSPGTGEPLHF. In nucleotides, the CDR3 is TGTGCCAGCAGCCCCGGGACAGGAGAACCCCTCCACTTT.